This T cell receptor (beta chain) comes out of a study of siplizumab effects on memory and regulatory T cells. Study-wide results and limits: Unstimulated subset assignment was obtained for only a minor fraction of alloreactive clones.

Clones were read by immunoSEQ multiplex PCR, and TCRdb kept only the in-frame ones, dropping some. Among approximately 100,000 clones listed, roughly 94% were seen once. Regarding this clone: Its antigen is currently unknown.

The CDR3 is 16 residues long. Deletions cut 8 bases from V and 0 bases from J, with 19 bases between. Germline loops: CDR1 MNHEY, CDR2 SMNVEV (reference sequence). The chain couples TRBV27 to TRBJ1-1; D is possibly TRBD1 (5 bases). This receptor was identified in a human donor in good health. The material sequenced was Tregs sorted from blood. Here the CDR3 DNA reads TGTGCCAGCGGTACCCGGCAGGGTTTAATGAACACTGAAGCTTTCTTT. Amino acid sequence: CASGTRQGLMNTEAFF.